The sequence of this TCR beta chain was determined in a study of blood T cell repertoires in COVID-19. The data were produced by immunoSEQ multiplex PCR, yet TCRdb's version contains in-frame clones alone and is incomplete. The sample contains approximately 160,000 clones, approximately 78% of which appear only once. The sample taken for sequencing was peripheral blood. This clonotype was sampled from a human donor in a cohort sampled during active COVID-19.

As DNA, the CDR3 is TGTGCCAGCAGGGCCCAAACAGGGGGTCGGAGGAACATTCAGTACTTC. Translating it yields CASRAQTGGRRNIQYF. This chain uses TRBV27 with TRBJ2-4; 8 positions agree with TRBD1. The germline gives CDR1 MNHEY, CDR2 SMNVEV (reference sequence). V lost 6 bases to trimming and J lost 7 bases; unmatched junction nucleotides: 14. CDR3 length equals 16 residues.